This TCR beta chain was identified in a study of CD8+ T cells in alopecia areata. Points from the study as a whole: Throughout tofacitinib, many expanded lesional clones continued to persist in scalp and blood.

Investigators isolated RNA and reverse transcribed it into cDNA to act as the sequencing template. TCRdb's table, derived via immunoSEQ multiplex PCR, lists solely in-frame clones and lacks some. This table has some 190,000 clones, 40% to 55% appearing once. This clone was recorded a few times. Its cognate antigen is unknown. CDR3 size: 12 residues. The germline gives CDR1 SQVTM, CDR2 ANQGSEA. V lost 4 bases to trimming and J lost 4 bases, with 11 bases between them. Treatment here: oral pan-JAK inhibitor, 5-10 mg twice daily. Collection of lesional scalp punch biopsies and peripheral blood was performed in alopecia areata patients.

The genes are TRBV29-1 and TRBJ2-7; either TRBD1 or TRBD2 may fit D (7 bases each). The TCR sequence derives from a human donor with alopecia areata. The sequences come from CD8+ T cells sorted from blood, collected around week 53, from a patient treated with tofacitinib. CDR3 bases: TGCAGCGTTGCTCAGGGGGGGTACGAGCAGTACTTC. Protein product: CSVAQGGYEQYF.